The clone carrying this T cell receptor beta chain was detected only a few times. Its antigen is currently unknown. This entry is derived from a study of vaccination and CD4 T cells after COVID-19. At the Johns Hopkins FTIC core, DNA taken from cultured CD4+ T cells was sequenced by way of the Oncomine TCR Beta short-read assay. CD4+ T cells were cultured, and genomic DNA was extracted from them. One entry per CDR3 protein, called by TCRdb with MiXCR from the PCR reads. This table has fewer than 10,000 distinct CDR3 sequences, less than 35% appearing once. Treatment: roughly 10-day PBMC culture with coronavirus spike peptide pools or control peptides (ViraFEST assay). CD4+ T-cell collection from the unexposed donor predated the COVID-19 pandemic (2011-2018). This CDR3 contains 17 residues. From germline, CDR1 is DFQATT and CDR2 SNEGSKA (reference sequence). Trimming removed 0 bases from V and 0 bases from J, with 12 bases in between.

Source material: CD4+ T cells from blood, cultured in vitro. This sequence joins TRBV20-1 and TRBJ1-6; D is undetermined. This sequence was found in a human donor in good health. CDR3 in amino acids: CSARDWSGSSYNSPLHF. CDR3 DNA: TGCAGTGCTAGAGATTGGTCAGGAAGCTCCTATAATTCACCCCTCCACTTT.